A single sample gave rise to the 2 T cell receptor beta chains below, sequenced in a study of T cell responses to AZD1222 COVID-19 vaccine. Clones were sequenced by immunoSEQ multiplex PCR, and TCRdb holds only the in-frame ones, with some missing. The sample lists some 170,000 clones, about nine tenths occurring once. The sample consisted of peripheral blood, taken 28 days after the second dose of the MenACWY control vaccine. Receptors originate from an adult who received the MenACWY meningococcal vaccine as a control.

V is TRBV4-3 and J is TRBJ1-2; D remains unclear. From germline, CDR1 is LGHNA and CDR2 YSLEER. The CDR3 sequence is 13 residues long. Trimming took 1 base from V and 5 from J, leaving 8 bases between them. The CDR3 loop reads CASSQVGLYGYTF. The CDR3 DNA follows: TGCGCCAGCAGCCAAGTTGGATTATATGGCTACACCTTC.

V is TRBV7-2 and J is TRBJ2-1, with 14 nucleotides matching TRBD2. Germline V CDR1 and CDR2: SGHTA, FQGNSA. The CDR3 sequence is 15 residues long. The V and J ends lost 5 bases and 8 bases, in that order; junction bases with no gene match: 5. The CDR3 loop is CASSGTSGSTDEQFF. DNA for the CDR3: TGTGCCAGCAGCGGGACTAGCGGGAGTACCGATGAGCAGTTCTTC. The variable domain in full, completed from reference TRBV7-2 and TRBJ2-1, reads GAGVSQSPSNKVTEKGKDVELRCDPISGHTALYWYRQSLGQGLEFLIYFQGNSAPDKSGLPSDRFSAERTGGSVSTLTIQRTQQEDSAVYLCASSGTSGSTDEQFFGPGTRLTVL.